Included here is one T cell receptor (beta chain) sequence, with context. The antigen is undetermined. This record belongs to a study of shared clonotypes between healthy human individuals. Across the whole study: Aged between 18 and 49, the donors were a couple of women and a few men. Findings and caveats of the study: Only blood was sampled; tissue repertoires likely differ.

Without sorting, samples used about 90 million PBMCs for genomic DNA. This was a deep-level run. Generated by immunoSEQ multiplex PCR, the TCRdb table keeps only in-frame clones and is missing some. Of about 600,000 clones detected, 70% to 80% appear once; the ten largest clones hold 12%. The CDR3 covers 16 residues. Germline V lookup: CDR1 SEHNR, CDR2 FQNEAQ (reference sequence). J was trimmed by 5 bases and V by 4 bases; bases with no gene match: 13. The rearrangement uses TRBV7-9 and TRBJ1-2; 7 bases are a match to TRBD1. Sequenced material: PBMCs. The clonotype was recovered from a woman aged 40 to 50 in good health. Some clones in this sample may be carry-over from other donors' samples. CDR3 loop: CASSWSILRTGYGYTF. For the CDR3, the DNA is TGTGCCAGCAGCTGGTCGATCTTGAGGACAGGATATGGCTACACCTTC.